The clone carrying this T cell receptor (beta chain) has more than one count but fewer than ten. Each CDR3 protein is one row after TCRdb ran MiXCR on the 5' RACE reads. The data contain under 900,000 distinct CDR3 sequences, approximately 18% of them singletons. The data derive from a study of identical twins. The CDR3 is 13 residues long. Trimming shortened V by 8 bases and J by 8 bases, and 13 bases separated the two germline ends. These data are also associated with another study on T cells expressing NK-cell markers. That study adds: Among eight sequenced donors, seven carried HCMV seropositivity while one was seronegative.

The chain recombines TRBV12-3 or TRBV12-4 with TRBJ1-6; D gene ambiguous. This TCR derives from a woman aged 18 to 35 in good health. Specimen: PBMCs. DNA of the CDR3: TGTGCCAGCGCAACATATAATGATTCACCCCTCCACTTT. It is translated as CASATYNDSPLHF.